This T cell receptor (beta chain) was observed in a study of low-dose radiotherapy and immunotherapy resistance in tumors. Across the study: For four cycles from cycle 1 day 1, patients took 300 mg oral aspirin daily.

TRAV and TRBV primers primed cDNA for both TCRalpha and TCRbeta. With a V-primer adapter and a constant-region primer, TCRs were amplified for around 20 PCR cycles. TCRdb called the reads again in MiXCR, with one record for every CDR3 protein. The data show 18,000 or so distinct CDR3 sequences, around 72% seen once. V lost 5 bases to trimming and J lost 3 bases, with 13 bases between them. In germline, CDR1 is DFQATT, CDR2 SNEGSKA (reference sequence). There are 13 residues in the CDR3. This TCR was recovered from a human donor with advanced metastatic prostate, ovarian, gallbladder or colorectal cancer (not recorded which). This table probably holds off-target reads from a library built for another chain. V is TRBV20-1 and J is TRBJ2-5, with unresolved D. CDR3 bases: TGCAGTGCTTACCGACAAAGGGAAGAGACCCAGTACTTC. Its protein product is CSAYRQREETQYF.